Listed below are T cell receptor beta chains from one sample, sequenced in a study of T cell responses to AZD1222 COVID-19 vaccine. Sequencing was performed with immunoSEQ multiplex PCR; in TCRdb, only in-frame clones are kept and a portion is missing. Altogether around 100,000 clones are present, roughly 90% being singletons, with the ten largest covering 1% to 1.5%. Sequenced here: peripheral blood, sampled on day 0 of AZD1222 vaccination. These TCRs come from an adult in good health. CDR3s leave out the opening cysteine and the closing phenylalanine or tryptophan.

v_gene	j_gene	CDR3aa
TRBV28	TRBJ1-6	ASTLAQNNSPLH
TRBV6-5	TRBJ2-1	ASSRDRQEQF
TRBV19	TRBJ2-2	ASSGRTGGLTGELF
TRBV4-3	TRBJ2-1	ASSRSGTGAKNEQF
TRBV30	TRBJ2-1	AWAYNEQF
TRBV4-3	TRBJ2-7	ASSQLASSSYEQY
TRBV15	TRBJ2-7	ATSSRTALSYEQY
TRBV19	TRBJ1-1	ASSIGQVKNTEAF
TRBV30	TRBJ2-1	AWSRDSEQF
TRBV27	TRBJ2-3	ASSSSGGAGTDTQY
TRBV11-3	TRBJ1-1	ASSLGDRGSDTEAF
TRBV19	TRBJ1-2	ASKSGGPGGYT
TRBV4-2	TRBJ1-2	ASSRAGTGVAYGYT
TRBV27	TRBJ1-5	ASSLVGVGQPQH
TRBV7-2	TRBJ1-6	ASSLSVEETYNSPLH